The rows below give T cell receptor beta chains drawn from one sample of a study of T cell responses to AZD1222 COVID-19 vaccine. This table comes from immunoSEQ multiplex PCR, and its TCRdb copy is limited to in-frame clones, with some not included. The sample has about 140,000 clones. Sequenced: peripheral blood. The receptors here all came from an adult in good health. Each CDR3 is given with its conserved first and last residue. Fields, in order: V gene, J gene, D gene, CDR3 protein, CDR3 DNA. D genes are given only for firm matches.

TRBV5-4	TRBJ2-3	TRBD2	CASSKNRGLAGGRDTQYF	TGTGCCAGCAGCAAAAACAGGGGACTAGCGGGGGGAAGGGATACGCAGTATTTT
TRBV6-5	TRBJ1-5	TRBD1	CASRSTGHPNQPQHF	TGTGCCAGCAGATCGACAGGGCATCCTAATCAGCCCCAGCATTTT
TRBV3-1/TRBV3-2	TRBJ2-1	-	CASSQVESRQFF	TGTGCCAGCAGCCAAGTTGAGTCCAGGCAGTTCTTC
TRBV11-3	TRBJ1-1	-	CASSLAYSTEAFF	TGTGCCAGCAGCTTAGCCTACAGCACTGAAGCTTTCTTT
TRBV6-2/TRBV6-3	TRBJ2-7	-	CASSQTGYEQYF	TGTGCCAGCAGTCAGACAGGTTACGAGCAGTACTTC
TRBV6-2/TRBV6-3	TRBJ2-5	-	CASSYGFRAAQETQYF	TGTGCCAGCAGTTACGGTTTTAGGGCGGCGCAAGAGACCCAGTACTTC
TRBV23-1	TRBJ1-6	-	CASRRGERSYNSPLHF	TGCGCCAGTCGCAGGGGCGAAAGGTCCTATAATTCACCCCTCCACTTT
TRBV6-4	TRBJ1-1	-	CASRERLNTEAFF	TGTGCCAGCAGGGAGAGGTTGAACACTGAAGCTTTCTTT
TRBV9	TRBJ1-2	TRBD1	CASSVGTGHYGYTF	TGTGCCAGCAGCGTTGGGACAGGGCACTATGGCTACACCTTC
TRBV5-1	TRBJ1-1	-	CASSPDLRAGGTEAFF	TGCGCCAGCAGCCCCGACCTCAGGGCCGGTGGCACTGAAGCTTTCTTT
TRBV7-2	TRBJ1-2	TRBD1	CASSEQGINYGYTF	TGTGCCAGCAGCGAACAGGGGATTAACTATGGCTACACCTTC
TRBV6-5	TRBJ1-3	-	CASSYSGEDSGNTIYF	TGTGCCAGCAGTTACTCAGGGGAAGACTCTGGAAACACCATATATTTT
TRBV3-1/TRBV3-2	TRBJ2-7	-	CASSQVLSYEQYF	TGTGCCAGCAGCCAAGTACTGTCTTACGAGCAGTACTTC
TRBV29-1	TRBJ1-3	-	CSVDRRAAGNTIYF	TGCAGCGTTGATCGGAGGGCCGCTGGAAACACCATATATTTT
TRBV29-1	TRBJ2-1	-	CSVVLISGTPNVYNEQFF	TGCAGCGTTGTACTAATCTCCGGGACACCTAATGTCTACAATGAGCAGTTCTTC
TRBV10-3	TRBJ1-5	-	CAISEGRGNQPQHF	TGTGCCATCAGTGAGGGGAGGGGCAATCAGCCCCAGCATTTT
TRBV5-5	TRBJ1-4	TRBD1	CASSSGQAATNEKLFF	TGTGCCAGCAGCTCTGGACAGGCGGCAACTAATGAAAAACTGTTTTTT
TRBV10-3	TRBJ2-1	TRBD1	CAISETRAQGAGNNEQFF	TGTGCCATCAGTGAGACCAGGGCCCAGGGGGCTGGAAACAATGAGCAGTTCTTC
TRBV3-1/TRBV3-2	TRBJ2-7	TRBD1	CASSRSRETGSYEQYF	TGTGCCAGCAGCCGATCAAGGGAGACAGGGTCCTACGAGCAGTACTTC
TRBV19	TRBJ2-7	TRBD1	CASSSDRGYEQYF	TGTGCCAGTAGTTCGGACAGGGGCTACGAGCAGTACTTC
TRBV5-6	TRBJ1-4	-	CASSRGATNEKLFF	TGTGCCAGCTCCCGTGGAGCAACTAATGAAAAACTGTTTTTT
TRBV24-1	TRBJ1-1	-	CATSDSRRTDTEAFF	TGTGCCACCAGTGATTCCCGTCGCACGGACACTGAAGCTTTCTTT
TRBV3-1/TRBV3-2	TRBJ2-3	TRBD1	CASSPNWGTGGADTQYF	TGTGCCAGCAGCCCAAACTGGGGGACAGGGGGCGCAGATACGCAGTATTTT
TRBV3-1/TRBV3-2	TRBJ2-5	TRBD2	CASSPRLAGGRETQYF	TGTGCCAGCAGCCCCAGACTAGCGGGGGGGAGGGAGACCCAGTACTTC
TRBV5-1	TRBJ1-5	TRBD1	CASSLEGTDQPQHF	TGCGCCAGCAGCTTGGAGGGGACAGATCAGCCCCAGCATTTT
TRBV27	TRBJ1-2	TRBD1	CASSPGQGAGYTF	TGTGCCAGCAGCCCGGGACAGGGGGCTGGCTACACCTTC
TRBV29-1	TRBJ1-5	TRBD1	CSVAAGTGGHQPQHF	TGCAGCGTTGCCGCCGGGACAGGGGGCCATCAGCCCCAGCATTTT
TRBV5-4	TRBJ1-6	TRBD1	CASSLLQGVASPLHF	TGTGCCAGCAGCTTGTTGCAGGGGGTGGCTTCACCCCTCCACTTT
TRBV6-5	TRBJ1-5	TRBD1	CASSPGQGNQPQHF	TGTGCCAGCAGCCCGGGACAGGGAAATCAGCCCCAGCATTTT
TRBV21-1	TRBJ2-6	-	CASSKARGRKGTYSGANVLTF	TGTGCCAGCAGCAAAGCCAGGGGGCGGAAGGGGACTTACTCTGGGGCCAACGTCCTGACTTTC
TRBV27	TRBJ2-2	-	CASSPRGPANTGELFF	TGTGCCAGCAGTCCGCGAGGGCCCGCGAACACCGGGGAGCTGTTTTTT
TRBV4-3	TRBJ1-1	-	CASSQEPGRNTEAFF	TGCGCCAGCAGCCAAGAACCAGGGAGGAACACTGAAGCTTTCTTT
TRBV6-1	TRBJ2-1	TRBD2	CASSGQGTSGGAYEQFF	TGTGCCAGCAGTGGCCAGGGGACTAGCGGGGGGGCCTATGAGCAGTTCTTC
TRBV9	TRBJ2-3	-	CASSTGLAQSTDTQYF	TGTGCCAGCAGCACCGGGCTAGCACAGAGCACAGATACGCAGTATTTT
TRBV14	TRBJ1-2	-	CASSPTGVGSGYGYTF	TGTGCCAGCAGCCCGACAGGTGTCGGCTCGGGCTATGGCTACACCTTC
TRBV7-3	TRBJ2-1	-	CASSPGPSSYNEQFF	TGTGCCAGCAGCCCGGGACCTAGCTCCTACAATGAGCAGTTCTTC
TRBV4-1	TRBJ1-2	TRBD1	CASRLTFRDRNPYGYTF	TGCGCCAGCAGACTTACTTTCCGGGACAGGAACCCTTATGGCTACACCTTC
TRBV6-1	TRBJ1-2	-	CASSEGGTFYGYTF	TGTGCCAGCAGTGAAGGGGGGACTTTCTATGGCTACACCTTC
TRBV21-1	TRBJ1-6	-	CASSKGCGSYNSPLHF	TGTGCCAGCAGCAAAGGCTGCGGTTCCTATAATTCACCCCTCCACTTT
TRBV24-1	TRBJ1-1	-	CATSDTGRVTEAFF	TGTGCCACCAGTGATACGGGCAGGGTCACTGAAGCTTTCTTT
TRBV19	TRBJ1-4	-	CASSIGGQGITGKLFF	TGTGCCAGTAGTATCGGCGGGCAGGGGATTACTGGGAAACTGTTTTTT
TRBV18	TRBJ1-5	-	CASSPPQQPQHF	TGTGCCAGCTCACCACCTCAGCAGCCCCAGCATTTT
TRBV7-2	TRBJ1-4	TRBD1	CASSFRTGATNEKLFF	TGTGCCAGCAGCTTCCGGACAGGGGCAACTAATGAAAAACTGTTTTTT
TRBV5-1	TRBJ2-1	-	CASSLRESYNEQFF	TGCGCCAGCAGCCTCAGGGAATCCTACAATGAGCAGTTCTTC
TRBV28	TRBJ2-7	TRBD1	CATFSGTGDNEQYF	TGTGCCACCTTCTCCGGGACAGGGGACAACGAGCAGTACTTC
TRBV12-5	TRBJ1-2	-	CASGLVLDRRSNYGYTF	TGTGCTAGTGGTTTGGTATTAGACAGAAGGTCTAACTATGGCTACACCTTC